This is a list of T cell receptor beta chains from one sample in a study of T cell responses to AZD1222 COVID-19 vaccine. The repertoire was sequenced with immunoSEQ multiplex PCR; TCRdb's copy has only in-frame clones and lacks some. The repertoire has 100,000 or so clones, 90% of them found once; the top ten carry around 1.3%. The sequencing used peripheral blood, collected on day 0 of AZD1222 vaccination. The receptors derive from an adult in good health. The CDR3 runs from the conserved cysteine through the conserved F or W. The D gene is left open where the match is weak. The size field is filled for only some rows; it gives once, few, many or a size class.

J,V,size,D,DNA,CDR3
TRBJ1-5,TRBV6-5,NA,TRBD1,TGTGCCAGCACTTCGGCAGGGGGCCAGCCCCAGCATTTT,CASTSAGGQPQHF
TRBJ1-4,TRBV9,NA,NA,TGTGCCAGCAGCGTAATGTCCGGCCCGGCAACTAATGAAAAACTGTTTTTT,CASSVMSGPATNEKLFF
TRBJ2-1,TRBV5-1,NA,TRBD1,TGCGCCAGCAGCTGGGGGACAGGGGTCAATGAGCAGTTCTTC,CASSWGTGVNEQFF
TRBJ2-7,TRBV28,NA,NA,TGTGCCAGCAGTCCGAGTACAGCCTACGAGCAGTACTTC,CASSPSTAYEQYF
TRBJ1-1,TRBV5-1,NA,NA,TGCGCCAGCAGCTTGGCTGACAGAACGAACACTGAAGCTTTCTTT,CASSLADRTNTEAFF
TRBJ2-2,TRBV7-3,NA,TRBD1,TGTGCCAGCAGCATCTTGCCGGGACAGGGGGGTTCGACCACCGGGGAGCTGTTTTTT,CASSILPGQGGSTTGELFF
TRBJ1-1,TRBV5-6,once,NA,TGTGCCAGCAGCTTGGGGGGCAAAACTACTGAAGCTTTCTTT,CASSLGGKTTEAFF
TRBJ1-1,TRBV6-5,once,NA,TGTGCCAGCAGTTACTCGAATCCAGCGAACACTGAAGCTTTCTTT,CASSYSNPANTEAFF
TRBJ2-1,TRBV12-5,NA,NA,TGTGCTAGTGGTTTGGGGGACTTAGAACAGTTCTTC,CASGLGDLEQFF
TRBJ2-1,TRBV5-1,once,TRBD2,TGCGCCAGCAGCTTGGGACTAGCGGGGCGAGATGAGCAGTTCTTC,CASSLGLAGRDEQFF
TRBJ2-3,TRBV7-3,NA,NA,TGTGCCAGCAGCCCGACAAGTAGGCAAGATACGCAGTATTTT,CASSPTSRQDTQYF
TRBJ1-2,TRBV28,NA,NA,TGTGCCAGCAGTCCCCCGTGGGGTGGGGACTATGGCTACACCTTC,CASSPPWGGDYGYTF
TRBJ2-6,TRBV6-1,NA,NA,TGTGCCAGCAGTGGACAGGCTGGCGACTCTGGGGCCAACGTCCTGACTTTC,CASSGQAGDSGANVLTF
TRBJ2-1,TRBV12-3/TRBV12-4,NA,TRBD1,TGTGCCATCCGGGACAGGGCTAGAAATGAGCAGTTCTTC,CAIRDRARNEQFF
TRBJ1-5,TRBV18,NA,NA,TGTGCCAGCTCTCGGACGATAACCAGACAGCCCCAGCATTTT,CASSRTITRQPQHF
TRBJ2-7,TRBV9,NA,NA,TGTGCCAGCAGCGTTGGGGGGACGGGGTACGAGCAGTACTTC,CASSVGGTGYEQYF
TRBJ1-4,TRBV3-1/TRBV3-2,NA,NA,TGTGCCAGCAGCCAAGTGAGACAGGAAAAACTGTTTTTT,CASSQVRQEKLFF
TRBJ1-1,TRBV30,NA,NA,TGTGCCTGGAGTAGGAGCCTTACCGAAGCTTTCTTT,CAWSRSLTEAFF
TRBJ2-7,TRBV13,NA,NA,TGTGCCAGCAGCCTCGCCGGTCCTTCCTACGAGCAGTACTTC,CASSLAGPSYEQYF
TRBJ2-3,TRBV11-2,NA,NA,TGTGCCAGCAGCTCCCGGAAGACAGAGACAGATACGCAGTATTTT,CASSSRKTETDTQYF
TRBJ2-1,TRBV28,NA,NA,TGTGCCAGCTACGACGGGGGCAATGAGCAGTTCTTC,CASYDGGNEQFF
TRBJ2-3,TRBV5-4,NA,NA,TGTGCCAGCAGCTCCACGGAGGGGGATACGCAGTATTTT,CASSSTEGDTQYF
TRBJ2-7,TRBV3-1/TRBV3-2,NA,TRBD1,TGTGCCAGCAGCCAGGACAGGGAATACGAGCAGTACTTC,CASSQDREYEQYF
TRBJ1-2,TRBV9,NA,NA,TGTGCCAGCAGCTCCGACAGATCCTGGGACTATGGCTACACCTTC,CASSSDRSWDYGYTF
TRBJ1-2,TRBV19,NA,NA,TGTGCCAGTAGTATACACAGGGAGGGCTACACCTTC,CASSIHREGYTF
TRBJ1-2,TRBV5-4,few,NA,TGTGCCAGCAGCTCCCCCGGGACCGCAGAACGCCGGTATGGCTACACCTTC,CASSSPGTAERRYGYTF
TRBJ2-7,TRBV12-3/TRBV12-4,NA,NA,TGTGCCAGCAGCATGCCCGGGGTGTACGAGCAGTACTTC,CASSMPGVYEQYF
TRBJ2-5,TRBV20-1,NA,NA,TGCAGTGCTAGGAGTGGAGAGACCCAGTACTTC,CSARSGETQYF
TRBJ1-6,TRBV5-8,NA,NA,TGTGCCAGCAGCTTGGCGGGGAGATCGTATTCACCCCTCCACTTT,CASSLAGRSYSPLHF
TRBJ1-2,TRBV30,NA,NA,TGTGCCTGGAGAAGCGGGCCCCTTGGGGGCTACACCTTC,CAWRSGPLGGYTF
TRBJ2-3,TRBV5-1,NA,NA,TGCGCCAGCAGCTTGGAGCACACTAGTTCGGATACGCAGTATTTT,CASSLEHTSSDTQYF
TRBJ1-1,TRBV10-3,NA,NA,TGTGCCATCGGTGGTCGGCCGAACACTGAAGCTTTCTTT,CAIGGRPNTEAFF
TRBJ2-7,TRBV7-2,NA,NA,TGTGCCAGCAGCTTAGCCGGGGACTACGAGCAGTACTTC,CASSLAGDYEQYF